The source of this T cell receptor (beta chain) is a study of shared clonotypes between healthy human individuals. Study-wide context: Donors, aged 18 to 49, were a couple of women and three men.

Only in-frame clones appear in the TCRdb table, and some are missing; sequencing was by immunoSEQ multiplex PCR. The sample has roughly 1 million clones; around 75% are singletons. Findings and limits, study-wide: Relative to their counterparts shared across all four donors, non-shared clonotypes exhibited diminished generation probabilities. Shared across several donors were around 5% of the naive CD4 clonotypes.

On this clone itself: As yet, its antigen is unknown.

The clonotype originates from a man aged 18 to 30 in good health. Specimen: memory CD4+ T cells sorted from blood. Described subset: CD45RA-negative fraction.

DNA of the CDR3: TGTGCCAGCAGCTTGAGGCAGGGGCGGAGTGAGCAGTTCTTC. It codes for CASSLRQGRSEQFF. This chain uses TRBV5-4 with TRBJ2-1; perhaps TRBD1 as D (6 bases). CDR3 length equals 14 residues. In germline, CDR1 is SGHNT, CDR2 YYREEE (reference sequence). Trimming pared 1 base from V and 9 bases from J, leaving 14 bases between.